This T cell receptor (beta chain) comes out of a study of shared clonotypes between healthy human individuals. Trimming removed 0 bases from V and 6 bases from J; junction bases left unmatched: 8. Germline-derived CDR1 and CDR2 are SGHKS and YYEKEE (reference sequence). The length of the CDR3 is 16 residues. In regard to this clone: The antigen is unknown.

Sorted-subset replicate PCRs used approximately 200 ng of genomic DNA. This amount corresponded to about 30,000 T cell genomes. The table came from immunoSEQ multiplex PCR; TCRdb's copy has only in-frame clones and leaves some out. Here the sample spans about 700,000 clones, about 92% being singletons. The naive CD8 population came from CD45RO-negative cells selected for CCR7, without terminally differentiated effector memory CD45RA+ cells. Findings and caveats of the study: Generally, naive subsets came out with larger estimated richness than memory subsets.

The sample taken for sequencing was naive CD8+ T cells sorted from blood. This receptor was obtained from a man aged 25-45 years in good health. The chain links TRBV5-5 to TRBJ1-2; 10 bases fit TRBD1. The CDR3 DNA is TGTGCCAGCAGCTTGGTCTCCCGGACAGGGGGGGATGGCTACACCTTC. Amino acids: CASSLVSRTGGDGYTF.